Each of the 8 T cell receptor beta chains below was sequenced from the same sample in a study of T cell responses to AZD1222 COVID-19 vaccine. Profiling relied on immunoSEQ multiplex PCR, and the TCRdb table lists in-frame clones only, not all of them. The repertoire holds some 150,000 clones, 91% seen once, with approximately 5.3% in the top ten. Sequencing was performed on peripheral blood, taken on day 0 of AZD1222 vaccination. The receptors were sampled from an adult in good health.

As to this clone: At one end the junction does not follow the germline gene, possibly because of a read error. V gene TRBV19 combines with J gene TRBJ2-7; D may correspond to TRBD1 or TRBD2 (5 bases each). The germline gives CDR1 LNHDA, CDR2 SQIVND (reference sequence). This CDR3 region has 12 residues. In nucleotides, the CDR3 is TGTGCCAGTAGTATAGTTGGGGGACGGAAGAACTTC. Amino acid sequence: CASSIVGGRKNF.

V gene TRBV10-3 combines with J gene TRBJ1-2; TRBD1 is a possible D gene (6 bases). This CDR3 is 14 amino acids long. Germline CDR1 and CDR2: ENHRY and SYGVKD. The germline V and J ends were trimmed by 4 bases and 4 bases, with 13 bases remaining between them. CDR3 region: CAISGTGTFYGYTF. The CDR3 region has the DNA TGTGCCATCAGTGGTACCGGGACATTCTATGGCTACACCTTC.

This rearrangement joins TRBV25-1 to TRBJ2-1; TRBD2 aligns across 10 bases. Germline V gene data show CDR1 as MGHDK and CDR2 as SYGVNS. The length of the CDR3 is 13 residues. The V and J ends lost 10 bases and 6 bases, in that order; junction bases with no gene match: 6. The CDR3 region has the DNA TGTGCCACCGCGACTAGCGGGCCCAATGAGCAGTTCTTC. It is translated as CATATSGPNEQFF.

The chain links TRBV5-1 to TRBJ2-7; 10 bases match TRBD2. This CDR3 is 13 amino acids long. The ends lost 3 bases at V and 4 bases at J; junction bases unmatched: 1. Germline CDR1 reads SGHRS; CDR2 reads YFSETQ. In DNA form, the CDR3 reads TGCGCCAGCAGCTCTAGCGGGAGATACGAGCAGTACTTC. It yields the protein CASSSSGRYEQYF. Looking up the rest from reference TRBV5-1 and TRBJ2-7 gives the full variable domain: KAGVTQTPRYLIKTRGQQVTLSCSPISGHRSVSWYQQTPGQGLQFLFEYFSETQRNKGNFPGRFSGRQFSNSRSEMNVSTLELGDSALYLCASSSSGRYEQYFGPGTRLTVT.

This clone was counted a single time. This rearrangement joins TRBV9 to TRBJ2-3; D is possibly TRBD2 (6 bases). This CDR3 comprises 14 residues. V was cut by 3 bases and J by 4 bases, with 12 bases left in between. In germline, CDR1 is SGDLS, CDR2 YYNGEE. The CDR3 nucleotides read TGTGCCAGCAGCGGGAGGGAGCGCGCAGATACGCAGTATTTT. It is translated as CASSGRERADTQYF. Filled out from reference TRBV9 and TRBJ2-3, the complete variable domain reads DSGVTQTPKHLITATGQRVTLRCSPRSGDLSVYWYQQSLDQGLQFLIQYYNGEERAKGNILERFSAQQFPDLHSELNLSSLELGDSALYFCASSGRERADTQYFGPGTRLTVL.

The chain joins TRBV6-2 or TRBV6-3 to TRBJ2-7; 8 bases map to TRBD2. Germline CDR1 and CDR2: MNHEY and SVGEGT. The CDR3 runs to 14 residues. V lost 2 bases to trimming and J lost 0 bases; unmatched junction nucleotides: 0. CDR3 region: CASSYGTSSYEQYF. The CDR3 DNA reads as TGTGCCAGCAGTTACGGGACTAGCTCCTACGAGCAGTACTTC.

The chain uses TRBV18 and TRBJ1-3; 9 positions agree with TRBD1. Germline CDR1 is KGHSH and CDR2 is LQKENI. The V segment lost 4 bases and the J segment 0 bases; nucleotides outside the gene matches: 7. The CDR3 is made up of 17 amino acids. The DNA for the CDR3 is TGTGCCAGCTCACAGGGACAGGGCGCTCACTCTGGAAACACCATATATTTT. This codes for CASSQGQGAHSGNTIYF.

The chain recombines TRBV5-1 with TRBJ2-3, with D possibly TRBD2 on 6 matching bases. CDR3 length equals 15 residues. V lost 4 bases to trimming and J lost 2 bases, with 14 bases between them. The germline CDR1 and CDR2 sequences are SGHRS and YFSETQ. The CDR3 nucleotides read TGCGCCAGCAGCCCAAGACTAGGGACCACAGATACGCAGTATTTT. It translates to CASSPRLGTTDTQYF.